This entry lists 25 T cell receptor beta chains sequenced from one sample in a study of blood T cell repertoires in COVID-19. The protocol was immunoSEQ multiplex PCR, while the TCRdb copy is restricted to in-frame clones and leaves out a portion. Here the sample spans 200,000 to 300,000 clones, around 90% being singletons. Sequencing was performed on peripheral blood. The receptors shown here come from a man between 60 and 75 years old who had recovered from COVID-19.

The chain is built from TRBV27 and TRBJ2-3, with 12 bases lining up with TRBD2. The trim removed 5 bases at V and 11 bases at J, leaving 8 bases unmatched. In germline, CDR1 is MNHEY, CDR2 SMNVEV (reference sequence). The CDR3 has 14 residues. The chain's CDR3 is CASSASGGAIRQYF. In nucleotides, the CDR3 is TGTGCCAGCAGTGCTAGCGGGGGGGCAATCAGGCAGTATTTT.

The chain recombines TRBV6-6 with TRBJ1-3; possible D gene TRBD1, 5 bases. Trimming pared 6 bases from V and 4 bases from J, leaving 19 bases between. CDR3 size: 16 residues. Germline CDR1 and CDR2: MNHNY and SVGAGI (reference sequence). CDR3 loop: CASRPGTALEGNTIYF. The CDR3 nucleotides are TGTGCCAGCAGGCCTGGGACTGCCTTGGAAGGAAACACCATATATTTT.

This clone was picked up a small number of times. The V call is TRBV11-2, the J call TRBJ1-4, with D uncertain. This CDR3 comprises 15 residues. Germline V gene lookup returns CDR1 SGHAT and CDR2 FQNNGV. Deletions cut 1 base from V and 7 bases from J, with 13 bases between. The CDR3 bases are TGTGCCAGCAGCTTAGGCCCGGGATCCGGTGAAAAACTGTTTTTT. Translation gives CASSLGPGSGEKLFF.

This sequence joins TRBV4-1 and TRBJ2-2, with 7 positions matching TRBD1. Germline CDR1 MGHRA, CDR2 YSYEKL. Trimming at V came to 1 base and at J to 2 bases, leaving 4 bases not matched to a gene. The CDR3 totals 16 residues. CDR3 DNA: TGCGCCAGCAGCCAAGCCGGGACAGACAACACCGGGGAGCTGTTTTTT. It yields the protein CASSQAGTDNTGELFF.

This sequence joins TRBV6-5 and TRBJ2-2, with unresolved D. This CDR3 contains 14 residues. With 7 bases removed from V and 1 base from J, the gap between germline ends came to 10 bases. Germline V gives CDR1 MNHEY, CDR2 SVGAGI. The CDR3 spells CASKAALNTGELFF. The DNA for the CDR3 is TGTGCCAGCAAGGCGGCTCTGAACACCGGGGAGCTGTTTTTT.

The chain couples TRBV2 to TRBJ1-5; D call uncertain. The V gene lost 2 bases and the J gene lost 7 bases, with 12 bases spanning the gap. This CDR3 has 14 amino acids. The V gene's germline CDR1 is SNHLY and CDR2 FYNNEI. DNA of the CDR3: TGTGCCAGCAGTGAACGGCTCGGCGGCCAGCCCCAGCATTTT. As protein: CASSERLGGQPQHF.

This chain joins TRBV5-6 and TRBJ1-2; D remains ambiguous. The V gene's germline CDR1 is SGHDT and CDR2 YYEEEE. V lost 0 bases and J lost 5, with 11 bases in between. This CDR3 has 14 amino acids. This chain's CDR3 is CASSLAGFQYGYTF. The CDR3 nucleotides are TGTGCCAGCAGCTTGGCCGGGTTTCAGTATGGCTACACCTTC.

This chain links TRBV4-1 with TRBJ2-1; 7 nucleotides agree with TRBD1. CDR3 length equals 15 residues. Germline loops: CDR1 MGHRA, CDR2 YSYEKL. V shed 6 bases, J shed 0 bases, and the junction held 5 bases outside the gene matches. As DNA, the CDR3 is TGCGCCAGCAGTCAGGACAGGTCCTCCTACAATGAGCAGTTCTTC. It encodes CASSQDRSSYNEQFF.

The chain joins TRBV11-2 to TRBJ2-1; D may be TRBD2 (6 bases). The CDR3 is 14 residues long. Germline V lookup: CDR1 SGHAT, CDR2 FQNNGV. V was pared by 4 bases and J by 7 bases, with 14 bases between. DNA of the CDR3: TGTGCCAGCAGCTCCAACCGGGGGTGGAATGAGCAGTTCTTC. This encodes CASSSNRGWNEQFF.

The gene calls are TRBV19 and TRBJ2-5; D might be TRBD1 (6 bases). The CDR3 extends over 15 amino acids. V lost 7 bases to trimming and J lost 3 bases, with 18 bases between them. Germline assignment: CDR1 LNHDA and CDR2 SQIVND (reference sequence). The CDR3 spells CASTDSKNSKETQYF. In DNA form, the CDR3 reads TGTGCCAGTACGGACAGCAAAAACTCAAAAGAGACCCAGTACTTC. Full variable domain (missing parts from reference TRBV19 and TRBJ2-5): DGGITQSPKYLFRKEGQNVTLSCEQNLNHDAMYWYRQDPGQGLRLIYYSQIVNDFQKGDIAEGYSVSREKKESFPLTVTSAQKNPTAFYLCASTDSKNSKETQYFGPGTRLLVL.

The chain employs TRBV3-1 (or the pseudogene TRBV3-2) and TRBJ2-1; TRBD1 matches at 7 bases. The CDR3 runs 16 residues. The germline CDR1 and CDR2 sequences are LGHDT and YNNKEL (reference sequence). Germline trimming cut 2 bases from V and 0 bases from J; bases unmatched to any gene: 4. The CDR3 DNA follows: TGTGCCAGCAGCCAATGGACAGGCGTCTCCTACAATGAGCAGTTCTTC. It encodes CASSQWTGVSYNEQFF.

The chain is built from TRBV11-2 and TRBJ2-7; 10 positions match TRBD1. The germline gives CDR1 SGHAT, CDR2 FQNNGV. Trimming cost V 6 bases and J 5 bases; bases outside gene matches: 10. This CDR3 spans 15 amino acids. The CDR3 reads CASRQPGTGDNEQYF. Here the CDR3 DNA reads TGTGCCAGCAGACAACCCGGGACAGGGGATAACGAGCAGTACTTC.

V is TRBV7-2 and J is TRBJ1-3; D is unclear. The CDR3 contains 15 residues. The V gene lost 5 bases and the J gene lost 0 bases, with 11 bases spanning the gap. Germline lookup yields CDR1 SGHTA and CDR2 FQGNSA. The CDR3 sequence is CASSTDWNSGNTIYF. CDR3 bases: TGTGCCAGCAGCACGGACTGGAACTCTGGAAACACCATATATTTT. The entire variable domain, with the rest obtained from reference TRBV7-2 and TRBJ1-3, is as follows: GAGVSQSPSNKVTEKGKDVELRCDPISGHTALYWYRQSLGQGLEFLIYFQGNSAPDKSGLPSDRFSAERTGGSVSTLTIQRTQQEDSAVYLCASSTDWNSGNTIYFGEGSWLTVV.

J is TRBJ1-1 and V is TRBV1. TRBV1 has pseudogene status. There are 14 residues in the CDR3. DNA of the CDR3: TGCACCAGCCGGACGGGGGGCACGAACACTGAAGCTTTCTTT. Its protein product is CTSRTGGTNTEAFF.

This rearrangement joins TRBV28 to TRBJ1-4, with D maybe TRBD1 (5 bases). This CDR3 has 15 amino acids. Germline CDR1 and CDR2: MDHEN and SYDVKM. The ends were cut back, 2 bases at V and 5 bases at J, with 12 bases in the middle. The CDR3 DNA follows: TGTGCCAGCAGTTTACCGACAGACACAAATGAAAAACTGTTTTTT. Translation: CASSLPTDTNEKLFF.

This chain uses TRBV7-6 with TRBJ1-2; tentatively, D is TRBD1 (6 bases). There are 15 residues in the CDR3. Germline values: CDR1 SGHVS, CDR2 FNYEAQ. Trimming stripped 1 base from V and 2 bases from J, with 11 bases between. CDR3 coding DNA: TGTGCCAGCAGCTTAGGGGCAGGGGTAAACTATGGCTACACCTTC. It yields the protein CASSLGAGVNYGYTF.

The genes are TRBV5-1 and TRBJ1-6, with D perhaps TRBD1 (5 bases). This CDR3 comprises 15 residues. The ends were cut back, 0 bases at V and 5 bases at J, with 9 bases in the middle. Germline CDR1 is SGHRS and CDR2 is YFSETQ. The CDR3 protein is CASSLEGADNSPLHF. The CDR3 DNA is TGCGCCAGCAGCTTGGAAGGGGCAGATAATTCACCCCTCCACTTT.

CDR3 in amino acids: CASSQAARDRGLLNTEAFF. CDR3 bases: TGTGCCAGCAGCCAAGCCGCCCGGGACAGGGGGCTTTTGAACACTGAAGCTTTCTTT. The chain is built from TRBV14 and TRBJ1-1; 12 bases align to TRBD1. Per germline, CDR1 SGHDN and CDR2 FVKESK. The V gene end was trimmed by 1 base and the J gene end by 0 bases; junction bases not matched to a gene: 9. This CDR3 spans 19 amino acids.

CDR3 bases: TGTGCCAGCAGCTCCCCTTCCGGGACAGGATATGGCTACACCTTC. This codes for CASSSPSGTGYGYTF. The chain joins TRBV5-6 to TRBJ1-2, with 8 positions matching TRBD1. The V gene's germline CDR1 is SGHDT and CDR2 YYEEEE. Trimming cost V 3 bases and J 5 bases; bases outside gene matches: 9. This CDR3 comprises 15 residues.

V gene TRBV9 combines with J gene TRBJ2-2, with 7 nucleotides matching TRBD2. V lost 0 bases to trimming and J lost 6 bases; unmatched junction nucleotides: 5. Germline V gene data show CDR1 as SGDLS and CDR2 as YYNGEE. The CDR3 has 15 residues. CDR3 coding DNA: TGTGCCAGCAGCGTAGACGGGGGGTCGGCCGGGGAGCTGTTTTTT. This gives the protein CASSVDGGSAGELFF.

This clone was recorded a few times. This chain uses TRBV4-1 with TRBJ2-3; 7 nucleotides line up with TRBD1. Germline-derived CDR1 and CDR2 are MGHRA and YSYEKL. The V segment lost 0 bases and the J segment 4 bases; nucleotides outside the gene matches: 22. This CDR3 comprises 21 residues. CDR3 bases: TGCGCCAGCAGCCAAGATTGGTTTTGGGAAAAGGACAGAGGGGGCCCAGATACGCAGTATTTT. Protein sequence: CASSQDWFWEKDRGGPDTQYF.

The chain employs TRBV9 and TRBJ2-1; TRBD1 matches at 7 bases. The CDR3 runs to 15 residues. CDR1 and CDR2 (germline): SGDLS, YYNGEE. V was clipped by 4 bases and J by 3 bases; unmatched bases: 7. Written as DNA, the CDR3 is TGTGCCAGCAGCCAGGGACAGCAACTCTACAATGAGCAGTTCTTC. It is translated as CASSQGQQLYNEQFF.

V and J are TRBV7-3 and TRBJ2-3; perhaps TRBD2 as D (5 bases). Looked up from germline, CDR1 is SGHTA and CDR2 is FQGTGA. CDR3 size: 15 residues. Trimming shortened V by 5 bases and J by 1 base, and 13 bases separated the two germline ends. CDR3 sequence (DNA): TGTGCCAGCAGCCCCTATAACGGGGGCACAGATACGCAGTATTTT. Translated, it gives CASSPYNGGTDTQYF.

The chain joins TRBV9 to TRBJ1-1, with TRBD1 identical over 8 bases. The V gene's germline CDR1 is SGDLS and CDR2 YYNGEE. The CDR3 contains 16 residues. Germline trimming cut 0 bases from V and 1 base from J; bases unmatched to any gene: 5. The CDR3 loop is CASSVDGTGPNTEAFF. The CDR3 coding sequence is TGTGCCAGCAGCGTAGATGGGACAGGTCCGAACACTGAAGCTTTCTTT.

The chain uses TRBV27 and TRBJ1-1; possibly TRBD1 for D (6 bases). Germline loops: CDR1 MNHEY, CDR2 SMNVEV (reference sequence). Between the trimmed V and J ends, which lost 5 bases and 11 bases, there was a span of 24 bases. The CDR3 covers 15 residues. The CDR3 DNA reads TGTGCCAGCAGTCCGCCGGACAGAAGACTCGATAAGGCTTTCTTT. It translates to CASSPPDRRLDKAFF.